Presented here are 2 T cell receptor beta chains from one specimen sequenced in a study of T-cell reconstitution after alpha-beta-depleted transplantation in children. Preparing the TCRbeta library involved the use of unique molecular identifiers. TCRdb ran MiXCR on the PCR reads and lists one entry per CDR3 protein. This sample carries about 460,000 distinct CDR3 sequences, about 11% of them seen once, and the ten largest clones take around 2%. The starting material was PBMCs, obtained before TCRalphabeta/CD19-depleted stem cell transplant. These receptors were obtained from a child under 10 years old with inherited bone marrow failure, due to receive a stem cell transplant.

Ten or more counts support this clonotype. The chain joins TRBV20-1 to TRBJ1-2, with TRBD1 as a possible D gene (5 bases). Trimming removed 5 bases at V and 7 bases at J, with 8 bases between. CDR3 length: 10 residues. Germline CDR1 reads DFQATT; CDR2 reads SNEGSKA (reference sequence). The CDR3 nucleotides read TGCAGTGCTGAGGGGTCTGGCTACACCTTC. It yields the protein CSAEGSGYTF.

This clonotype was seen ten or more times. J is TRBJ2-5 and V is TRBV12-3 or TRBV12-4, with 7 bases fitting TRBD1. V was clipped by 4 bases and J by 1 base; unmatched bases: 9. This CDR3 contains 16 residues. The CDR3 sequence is CASSSRQGWGQETQYF. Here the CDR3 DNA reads TGTGCCAGCAGTTCGAGACAGGGATGGGGCCAAGAGACCCAGTACTTC.